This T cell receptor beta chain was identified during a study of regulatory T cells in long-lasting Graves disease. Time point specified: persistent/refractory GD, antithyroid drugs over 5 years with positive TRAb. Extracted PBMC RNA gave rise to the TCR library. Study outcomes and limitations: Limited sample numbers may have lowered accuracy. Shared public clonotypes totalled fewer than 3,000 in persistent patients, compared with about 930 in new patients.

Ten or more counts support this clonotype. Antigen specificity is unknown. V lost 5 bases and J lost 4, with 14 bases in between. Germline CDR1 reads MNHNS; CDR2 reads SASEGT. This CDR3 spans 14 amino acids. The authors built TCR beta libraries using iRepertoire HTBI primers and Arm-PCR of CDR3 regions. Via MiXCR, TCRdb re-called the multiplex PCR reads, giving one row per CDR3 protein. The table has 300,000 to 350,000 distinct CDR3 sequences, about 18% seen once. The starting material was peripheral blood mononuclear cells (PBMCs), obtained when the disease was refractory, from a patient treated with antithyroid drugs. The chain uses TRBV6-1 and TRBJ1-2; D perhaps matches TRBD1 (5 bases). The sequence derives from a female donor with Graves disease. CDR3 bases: TGTGCCAGCAGTATTGACAGCGCGCTCTATGGCTACACCTTC. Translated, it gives CASSIDSALYGYTF.